This paragraph covers one TCR beta chain sequence. CDR3 regions of TCR beta were amplified from RNA transcripts. The workflow started with a first-round RT-PCR run with HTBI primers and then moved on to a second-round multiplex PCR. MiXCR was run by TCRdb on the multiplex PCR reads, yielding one entry per CDR3 protein. The data hold hundreds of thousands of distinct CDR3 sequences, with 22% observed a single time. The source of the sample is a study of Graves' ophthalmopathy and Graves' hyperthyroidism. With 8 bases removed from V and 9 bases from J, the gap between germline ends came to 11 bases. The CDR3 loop spans 11 amino acids. CDR1 and CDR2 (germline): MNHNS, SASEGT.

The material sequenced was peripheral blood. This chain connects TRBV6-1 to TRBJ1-5; a possible D gene is TRBD1 (5 bases). The TCR originated in a young woman with stable Graves' hyperthyroidism. Some clones in this sample may be carry-over from other donors' samples. CDR3 region: CASGDGAPQHF. Here the CDR3 DNA reads TGTGCCAGCGGGGACGGGGCGCCCCAGCATTTT.